This T cell receptor (beta chain) was identified in a study of blood T cell repertoires in COVID-19. Study in general: Spain, Italy and the United States supplied samples that represented acute and convalescent COVID-19. PBMCs, B-cell-depleted T cells, or T cells were the source of the cDNA or gDNA that made up the material.

The authors' processing: Using reference gene primer amplification, nucleated cell counts were estimated. Profiled with immunoSEQ multiplex PCR; TCRdb holds only in-frame clones, not every one. V, J and clone size reflect that table, while D and trimming were determined from the DNA. The sample records 150,000 to 200,000 clones, around 90% being singletons. CDR1 and CDR2 from the germline V gene are ENHRY and SYGVKD. The CDR3 extends over 13 amino acids. The junction had 5 bases not matched to a gene; V was cut back by 8 bases and J by 7 bases. This sequence originates from a man in his 60s with active or convalescent COVID-19. Sequenced: peripheral blood. This sequence joins TRBV10-3 and TRBJ2-7, with 13 bases fitting TRBD2. CDR3 sequence: CAILGTSGDEQYF. Here the CDR3 DNA reads TGTGCCATCTTGGGGACTAGCGGGGATGAGCAGTACTTC.